Sequencing of this T cell receptor (beta chain) was carried out in a study of blood T cell repertoires in COVID-19. Background on the study: Samples representing acute and convalescent COVID-19 were sourced from the United States, Italy and Spain.

The CDR3 sequence is 14 residues long. Trimming cost V 4 bases and J 7 bases, with 14 bases left between them. TCRdb's table, derived via immunoSEQ multiplex PCR, lists solely in-frame clones and lacks some. The repertoire holds 200,000 to 250,000 clones, with approximately 87% as singletons. The gene calls are TRBV23-1 and TRBJ2-4, with TRBD1 as a possible D gene (6 bases). TRBV23-1 is recorded as an ORF, its role being uncertain. Input material: peripheral blood. The TCR was taken from a man aged 55 to 69 who had recovered from COVID-19. The CDR3 DNA reads as TGCGCCAGCAGTCCTAAGGGAAGGGGGAACATTCAGTACTTC. It codes for CASSPKGRGNIQYF.